This T cell receptor (beta chain) came from a study of a mutant IDH1 vaccine in newly diagnosed glioma. In the study overall: Earlier care involved radiotherapy, temozolomide, or both, and the majority received both.

V gave up 2 bases and J gave up 1 base; unmatched junction bases: 4. The germline V gene has CDR1 SQVTM and CDR2 ANQGSEA. The CDR3 runs 15 residues. Measured with immunoSEQ multiplex PCR; TCRdb has only the in-frame clones, and not every one. This sample has tens of thousands of clones, with around 82% found just once. This clone showed up just once. The target antigen is unknown. Time point in this sample: week 23, last vaccination. Topical imiquimod accompanied each vaccine dose, which consisted of 300 ug of mutant IDH1 20-mer peptide. V usage is TRBV29-1 and J usage is TRBJ2-3; 9 bases agree with TRBD2. This specimen consisted of PBMCs, obtained from a glioma patient whose treatment included an IDH1 peptide vaccine. This clonotype was obtained from a man between 18 and 35 years old with glioma. The CDR3 protein is CSVEPQRGGTDTQYF. Here the CDR3 DNA reads TGCAGCGTTGAACCCCAGCGGGGGGGCACAGATACGCAGTATTTT.